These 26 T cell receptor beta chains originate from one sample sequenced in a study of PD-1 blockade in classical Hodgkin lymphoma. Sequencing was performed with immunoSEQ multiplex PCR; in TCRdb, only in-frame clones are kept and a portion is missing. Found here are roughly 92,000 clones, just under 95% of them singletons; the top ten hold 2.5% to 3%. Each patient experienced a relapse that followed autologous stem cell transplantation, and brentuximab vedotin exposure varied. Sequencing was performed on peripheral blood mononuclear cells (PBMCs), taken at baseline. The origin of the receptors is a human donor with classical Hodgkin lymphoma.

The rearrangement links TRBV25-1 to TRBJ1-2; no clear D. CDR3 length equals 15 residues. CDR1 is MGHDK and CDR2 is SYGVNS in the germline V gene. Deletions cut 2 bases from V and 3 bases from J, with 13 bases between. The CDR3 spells CASSESTAPYYGYTF. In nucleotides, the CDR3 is TGTGCCAGCAGTGAAAGCACAGCACCCTACTATGGCTACACCTTC.

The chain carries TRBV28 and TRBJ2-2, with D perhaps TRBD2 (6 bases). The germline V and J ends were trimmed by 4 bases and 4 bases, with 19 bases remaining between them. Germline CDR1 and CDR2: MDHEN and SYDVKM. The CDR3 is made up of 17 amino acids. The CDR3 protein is CASSSPDASVGTGELFF. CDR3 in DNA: TGTGCCAGCAGTTCCCCTGACGCTAGCGTGGGCACCGGGGAGCTGTTTTTT.

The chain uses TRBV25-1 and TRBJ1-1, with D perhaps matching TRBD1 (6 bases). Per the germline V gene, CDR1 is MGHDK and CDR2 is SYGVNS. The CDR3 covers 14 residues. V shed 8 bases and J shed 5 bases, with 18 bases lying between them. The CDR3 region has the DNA TGTGCCAGCGAGGGCCGGCAGGGGAGGACTGAAGCTTTCTTT. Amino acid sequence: CASEGRQGRTEAFF.

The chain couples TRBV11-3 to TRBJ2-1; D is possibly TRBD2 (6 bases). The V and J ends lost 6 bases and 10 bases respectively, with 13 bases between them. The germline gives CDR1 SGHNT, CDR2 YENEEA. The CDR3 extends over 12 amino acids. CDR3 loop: CASSLTGVEQFF. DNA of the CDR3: TGTGCCAGCAGTTTAACGGGAGTGGAGCAGTTCTTC.

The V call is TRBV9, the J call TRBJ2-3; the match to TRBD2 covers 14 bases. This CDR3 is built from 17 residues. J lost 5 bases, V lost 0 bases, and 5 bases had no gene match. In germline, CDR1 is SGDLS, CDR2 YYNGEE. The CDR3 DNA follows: TGTGCCAGCAGCGTAGACGGGACTAGCGGGAGAGGAGATACGCAGTATTTT. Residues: CASSVDGTSGRGDTQYF.

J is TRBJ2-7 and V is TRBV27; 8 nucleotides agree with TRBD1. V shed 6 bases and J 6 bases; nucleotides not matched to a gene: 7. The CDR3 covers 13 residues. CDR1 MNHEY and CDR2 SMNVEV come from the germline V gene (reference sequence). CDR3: CASRTGVGGEQYF. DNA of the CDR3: TGTGCCAGCAGGACAGGGGTGGGTGGCGAGCAGTACTTC.

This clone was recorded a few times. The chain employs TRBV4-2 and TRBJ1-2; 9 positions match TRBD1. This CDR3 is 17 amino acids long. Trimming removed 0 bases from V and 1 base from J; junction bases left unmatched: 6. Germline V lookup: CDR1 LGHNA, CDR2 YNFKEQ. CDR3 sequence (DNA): TGTGCCAGCAGCCAAGACCTCGGACAGGGGAATAACTATGGCTACACCTTC. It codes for CASSQDLGQGNNYGYTF.

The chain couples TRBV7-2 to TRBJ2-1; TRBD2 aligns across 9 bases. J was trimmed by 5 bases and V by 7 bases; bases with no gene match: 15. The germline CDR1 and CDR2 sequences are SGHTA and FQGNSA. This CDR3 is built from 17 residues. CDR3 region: CASNPSGLAISNNEQFF. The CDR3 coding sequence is TGTGCCAGCAACCCATCTGGACTAGCGATCTCGAACAATGAGCAGTTCTTC.

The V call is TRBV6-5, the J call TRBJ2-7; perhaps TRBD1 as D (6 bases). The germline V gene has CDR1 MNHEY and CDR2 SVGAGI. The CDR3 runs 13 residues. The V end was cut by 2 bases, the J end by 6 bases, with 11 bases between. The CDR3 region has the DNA TGTGCCAGCAGTTACGTGGGGGCTCTCGAGCAGTACTTC. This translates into CASSYVGALEQYF.

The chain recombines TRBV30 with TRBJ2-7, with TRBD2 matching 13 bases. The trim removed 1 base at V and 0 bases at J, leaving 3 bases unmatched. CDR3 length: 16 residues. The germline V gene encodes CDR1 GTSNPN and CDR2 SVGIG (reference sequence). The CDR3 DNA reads TGTGCCTGGAGTGGGGGGACTAGCGGGAACTCCTACGAGCAGTACTTC. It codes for CAWSGGTSGNSYEQYF.

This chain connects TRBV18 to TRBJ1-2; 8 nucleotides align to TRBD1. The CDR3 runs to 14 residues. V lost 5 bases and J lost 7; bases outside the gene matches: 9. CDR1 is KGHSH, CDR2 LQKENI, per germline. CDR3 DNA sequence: TGTGCCAGCTCAGACAGGGGAGACGGCTTTGGCTACACCTTC. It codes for CASSDRGDGFGYTF.

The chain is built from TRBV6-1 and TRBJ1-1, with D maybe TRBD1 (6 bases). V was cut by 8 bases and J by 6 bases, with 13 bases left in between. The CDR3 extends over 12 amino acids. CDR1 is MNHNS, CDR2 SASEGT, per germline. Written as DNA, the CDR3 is TGTGCCAGCCCGAAACAGGGCGCTGAAGCTTTCTTT. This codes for CASPKQGAEAFF.

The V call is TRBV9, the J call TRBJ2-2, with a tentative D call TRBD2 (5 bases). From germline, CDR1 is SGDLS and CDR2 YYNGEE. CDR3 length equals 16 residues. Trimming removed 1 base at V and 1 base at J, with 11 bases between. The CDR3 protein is CASSVQSSRNTGELFF. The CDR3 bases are TGTGCCAGCAGCGTACAATCTAGCCGGAACACCGGGGAGCTGTTTTTT.

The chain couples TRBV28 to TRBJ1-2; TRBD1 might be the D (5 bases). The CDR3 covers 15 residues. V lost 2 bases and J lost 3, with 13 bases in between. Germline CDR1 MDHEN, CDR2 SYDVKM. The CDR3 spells CASSLPRNRYYGYTF. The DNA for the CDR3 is TGTGCCAGCAGTTTACCTAGAAACAGGTACTATGGCTACACCTTC.

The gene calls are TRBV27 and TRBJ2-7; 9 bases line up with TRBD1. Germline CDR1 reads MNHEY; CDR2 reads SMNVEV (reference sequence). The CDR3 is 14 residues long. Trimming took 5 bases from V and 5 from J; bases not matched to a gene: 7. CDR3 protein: CASSRAGTGNEQYF. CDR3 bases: TGTGCCAGCAGTCGCGCCGGGACAGGGAACGAGCAGTACTTC.

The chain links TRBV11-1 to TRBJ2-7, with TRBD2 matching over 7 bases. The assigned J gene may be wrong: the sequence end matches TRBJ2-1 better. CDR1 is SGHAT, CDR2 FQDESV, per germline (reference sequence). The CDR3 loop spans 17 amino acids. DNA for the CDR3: TGTGCCAGCAGCCGGGGAGGTCCTGGGCCGAGCGGGGACGAGCAGTTCTTC. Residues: CASSRGGPGPSGDEQFF.

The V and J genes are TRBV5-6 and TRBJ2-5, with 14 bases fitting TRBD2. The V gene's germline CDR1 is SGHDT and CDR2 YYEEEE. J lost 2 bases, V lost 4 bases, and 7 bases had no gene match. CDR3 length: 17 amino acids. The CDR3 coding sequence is TGTGCCAGCAGCGTGGGACTAGCGGGAGTGGTACAAGAGACCCAGTACTTC. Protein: CASSVGLAGVVQETQYF. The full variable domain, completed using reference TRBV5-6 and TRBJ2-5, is DAGVTQSPTHLIKTRGQQVTLRCSPKSGHDTVSWYQQALGQGPQFIFQYYEEEERQRGNFPDRFSGHQFPNYSSELNVNALLLGDSALYLCASSVGLAGVVQETQYFGPGTRLLVL.

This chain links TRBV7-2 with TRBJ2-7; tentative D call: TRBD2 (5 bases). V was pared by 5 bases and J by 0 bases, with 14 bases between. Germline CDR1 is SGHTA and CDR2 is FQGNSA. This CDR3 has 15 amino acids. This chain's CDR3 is CASSPSLGDSYEQYF. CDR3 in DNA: TGTGCCAGCAGCCCCAGTCTCGGGGACTCCTACGAGCAGTACTTC.

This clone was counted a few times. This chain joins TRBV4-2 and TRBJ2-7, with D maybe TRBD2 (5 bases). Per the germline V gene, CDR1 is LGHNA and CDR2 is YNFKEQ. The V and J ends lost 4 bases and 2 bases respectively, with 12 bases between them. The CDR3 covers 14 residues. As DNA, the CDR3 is TGTGCCAGCAGCCCGCTAGCCGGAACCTACGAGCAGTACTTC. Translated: CASSPLAGTYEQYF.

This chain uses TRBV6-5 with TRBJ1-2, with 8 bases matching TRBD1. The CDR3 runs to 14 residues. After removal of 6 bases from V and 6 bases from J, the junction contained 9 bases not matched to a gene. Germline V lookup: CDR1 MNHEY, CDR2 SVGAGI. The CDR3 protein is CASRRQGIQDGYTF. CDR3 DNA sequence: TGTGCCAGCAGACGACAGGGGATTCAAGATGGCTACACCTTC.

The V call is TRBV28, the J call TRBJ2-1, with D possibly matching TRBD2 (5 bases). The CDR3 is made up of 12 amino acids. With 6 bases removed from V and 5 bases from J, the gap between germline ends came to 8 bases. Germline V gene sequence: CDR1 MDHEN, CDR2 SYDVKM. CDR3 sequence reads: CASSTRHNEQFF. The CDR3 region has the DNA TGTGCCAGCAGCACTAGACACAATGAGCAGTTCTTC.

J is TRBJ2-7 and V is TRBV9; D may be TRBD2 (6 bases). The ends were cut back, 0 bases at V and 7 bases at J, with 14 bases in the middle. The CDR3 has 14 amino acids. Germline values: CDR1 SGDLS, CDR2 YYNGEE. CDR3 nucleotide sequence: TGTGCCAGCAGCGTAGACGCGCGGGCGGGGGAGCAGTACTTC. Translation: CASSVDARAGEQYF.

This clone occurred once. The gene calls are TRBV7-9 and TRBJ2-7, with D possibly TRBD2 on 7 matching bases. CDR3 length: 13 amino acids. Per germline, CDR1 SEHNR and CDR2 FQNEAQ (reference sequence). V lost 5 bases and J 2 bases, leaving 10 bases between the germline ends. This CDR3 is CASSRGGTYEQYF. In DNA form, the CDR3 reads TGTGCCAGCAGCCGCGGGGGCACCTACGAGCAGTACTTC.

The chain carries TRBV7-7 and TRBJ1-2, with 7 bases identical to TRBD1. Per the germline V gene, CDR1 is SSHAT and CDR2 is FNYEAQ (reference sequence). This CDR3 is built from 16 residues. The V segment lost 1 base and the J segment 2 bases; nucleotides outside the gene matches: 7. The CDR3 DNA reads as TGTGCCAGCAGCTTAGGGGAGGGGGCAGGAAACTATGGCTACACCTTC. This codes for CASSLGEGAGNYGYTF.

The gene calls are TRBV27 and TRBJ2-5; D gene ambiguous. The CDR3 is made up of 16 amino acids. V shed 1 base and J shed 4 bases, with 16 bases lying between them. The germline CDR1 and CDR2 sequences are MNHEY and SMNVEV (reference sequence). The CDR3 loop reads CASSLYGPQGRETQYF. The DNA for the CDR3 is TGTGCCAGCAGTTTATACGGACCGCAAGGACGAGAGACCCAGTACTTC.

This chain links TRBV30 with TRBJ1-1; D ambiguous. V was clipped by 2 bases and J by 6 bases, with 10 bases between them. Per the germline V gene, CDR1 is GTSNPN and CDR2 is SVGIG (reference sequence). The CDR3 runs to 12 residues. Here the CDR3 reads CAWSKFDAEAFF. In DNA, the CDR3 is TGTGCCTGGAGTAAATTTGATGCTGAAGCTTTCTTT.